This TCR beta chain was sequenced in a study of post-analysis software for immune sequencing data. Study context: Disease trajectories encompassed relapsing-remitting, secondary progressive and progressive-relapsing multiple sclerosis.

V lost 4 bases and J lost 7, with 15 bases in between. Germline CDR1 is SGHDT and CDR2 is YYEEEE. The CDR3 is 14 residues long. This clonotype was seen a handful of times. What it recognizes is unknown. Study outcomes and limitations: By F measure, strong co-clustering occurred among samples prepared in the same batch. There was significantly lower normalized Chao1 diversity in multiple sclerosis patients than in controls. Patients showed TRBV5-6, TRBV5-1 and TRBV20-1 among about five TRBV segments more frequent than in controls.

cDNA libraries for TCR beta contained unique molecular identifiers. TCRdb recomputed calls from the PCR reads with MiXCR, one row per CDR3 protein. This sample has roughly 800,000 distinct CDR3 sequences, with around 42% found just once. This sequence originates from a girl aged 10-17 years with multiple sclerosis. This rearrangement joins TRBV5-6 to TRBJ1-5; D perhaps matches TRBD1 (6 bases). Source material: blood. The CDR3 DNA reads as TGTGCCAGCAGCCGGGGGGCGCAGGGACAGCCCCAGCATTTT. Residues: CASSRGAQGQPQHF.